This T cell receptor beta chain was recovered during a study of response to subunit inactivated influenza vaccine. In TCRdb, the RT-PCR reads were re-called with MiXCR into one record per CDR3 protein. Seen here are 450,000 to 550,000 distinct CDR3 sequences, approximately 24% observed once, and the top ten hold approximately 2%. V was trimmed by 3 bases and J by 4 bases, leaving 10 bases between them. This CDR3 is built from 14 residues. Germline V gene lookup returns CDR1 SGHAT and CDR2 FQNNGV. Study-level points and caveats: The authors suggested that every seasonal influenza vaccination recruits few new T cells.

There are a few counts of this clonotype. Its antigen is not identified. This receptor was obtained from a man aged 50-59 years who received an inactivated influenza vaccine. The chain combines TRBV11-2 with TRBJ2-1, with a possible D match to TRBD2 (5 bases). The specimen was CD4+ T cells sorted from PBMCs, collected 5 days after vaccination. The CDR3 here is CASSFGLRYNEQFF. The CDR3 region has the DNA TGTGCCAGCAGCTTCGGACTCAGGTACAATGAGCAGTTCTTC.